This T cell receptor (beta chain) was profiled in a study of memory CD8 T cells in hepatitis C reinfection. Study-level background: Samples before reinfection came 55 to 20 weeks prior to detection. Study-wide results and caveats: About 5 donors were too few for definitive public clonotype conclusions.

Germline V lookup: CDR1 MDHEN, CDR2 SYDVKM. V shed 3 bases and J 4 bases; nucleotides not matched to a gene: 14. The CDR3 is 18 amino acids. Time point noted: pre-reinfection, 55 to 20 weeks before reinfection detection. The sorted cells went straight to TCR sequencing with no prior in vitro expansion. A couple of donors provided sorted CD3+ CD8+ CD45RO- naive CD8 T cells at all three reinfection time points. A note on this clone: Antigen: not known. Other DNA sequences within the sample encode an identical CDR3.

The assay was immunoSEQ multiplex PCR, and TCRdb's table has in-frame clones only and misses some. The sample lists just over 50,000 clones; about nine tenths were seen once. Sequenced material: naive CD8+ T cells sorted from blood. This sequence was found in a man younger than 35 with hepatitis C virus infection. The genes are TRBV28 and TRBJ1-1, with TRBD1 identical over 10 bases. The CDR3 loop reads CASSLGGGQGYVGTEAFF. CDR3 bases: TGTGCCAGCAGTTTGGGAGGGGGACAGGGGTACGTTGGCACTGAAGCTTTCTTT.